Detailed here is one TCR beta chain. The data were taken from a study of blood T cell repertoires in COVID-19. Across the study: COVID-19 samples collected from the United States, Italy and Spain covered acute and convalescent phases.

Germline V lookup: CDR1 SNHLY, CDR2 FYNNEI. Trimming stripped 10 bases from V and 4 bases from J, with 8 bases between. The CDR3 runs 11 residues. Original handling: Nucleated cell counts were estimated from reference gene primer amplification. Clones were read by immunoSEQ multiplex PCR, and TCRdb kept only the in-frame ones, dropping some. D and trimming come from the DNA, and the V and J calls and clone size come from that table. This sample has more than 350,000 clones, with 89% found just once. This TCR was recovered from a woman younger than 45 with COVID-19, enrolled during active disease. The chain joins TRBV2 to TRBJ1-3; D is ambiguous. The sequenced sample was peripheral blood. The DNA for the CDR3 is TGTGCCACGGCCGGGGGAAACACCATATATTTT. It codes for CATAGGNTIYF.